Detailed here is one T cell receptor beta chain. These data come from a study of blood T cell repertoires in COVID-19. Study summary: PBMCs, B-cell-depleted T cells, or T cells provided the cDNA or gDNA that made up the material.

The germline V gene encodes CDR1 MNHEY and CDR2 SMNVEV (reference sequence). V was clipped by 5 bases and J by 4 bases, with 20 bases between them. The CDR3 consists of 16 residues. Measured with immunoSEQ multiplex PCR; TCRdb has only the in-frame clones, and not every one. The sample comprises 200,000 to 250,000 clones, about 85% of which are singletons, and under 14% rests with the top ten. Cohorts were based on clinical histories the participants reported. This chain links TRBV27 with TRBJ2-5, with a tentative D call TRBD1 (7 bases). The sample taken for sequencing was PBMCs or T cells enriched from blood (not recorded which). This receptor was identified in a man aged 30 to 39 who had recovered from COVID-19. The CDR3 nucleotides are TGTGCCAGCAGTCCGCAATCAAACAGGGGAGGAGAGACCCAGTACTTC. Encoded protein: CASSPQSNRGGETQYF.